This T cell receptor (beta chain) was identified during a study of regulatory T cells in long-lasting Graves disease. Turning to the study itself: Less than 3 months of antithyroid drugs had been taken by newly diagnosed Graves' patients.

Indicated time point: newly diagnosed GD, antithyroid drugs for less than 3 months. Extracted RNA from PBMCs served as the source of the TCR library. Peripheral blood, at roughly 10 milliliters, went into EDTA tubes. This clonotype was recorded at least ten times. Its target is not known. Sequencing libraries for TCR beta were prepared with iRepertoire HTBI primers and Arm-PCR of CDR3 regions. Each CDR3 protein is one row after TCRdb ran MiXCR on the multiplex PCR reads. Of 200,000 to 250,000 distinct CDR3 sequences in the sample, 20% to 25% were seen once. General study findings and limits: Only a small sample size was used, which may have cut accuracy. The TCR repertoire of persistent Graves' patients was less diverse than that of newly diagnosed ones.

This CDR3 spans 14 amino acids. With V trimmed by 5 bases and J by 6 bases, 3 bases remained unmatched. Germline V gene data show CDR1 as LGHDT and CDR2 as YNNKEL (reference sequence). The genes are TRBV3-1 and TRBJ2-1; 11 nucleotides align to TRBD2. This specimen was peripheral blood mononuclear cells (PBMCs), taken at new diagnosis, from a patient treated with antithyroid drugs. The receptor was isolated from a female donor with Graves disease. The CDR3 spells CASSDSGGANEQFF. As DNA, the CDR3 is TGTGCCAGCAGCGATAGCGGGGGGGCCAATGAGCAGTTCTTC.